This T cell receptor beta chain was recovered during a study of Ad26.COV2.S vaccination and SARS-CoV-2 variants. Across the study: Of the COV1001 trial arms, the Ad26.COV2.S arm included the donor. The study gave Ad26.COV2.S intramuscularly, once or twice 56 days apart. Whole-study findings and limits: In vaccinated individuals, spike-specific CD8+ and CD4+ T cell responses reportedly displayed substantial breadth.

V lost 3 bases, J lost 0 bases, and 4 bases lay in between. This CDR3 is 13 amino acids long. The V gene's germline CDR1 is KGHSH and CDR2 LQKENI. The treatment was: roughly 19 received Ad26.COV2.S at low or high dose, single or two shots; several received placebo; per-sample allocation not given. The samples were gathered on day 63 after the first injection of vaccine or placebo. Built on an Ad26 vector, the vaccine expressed Wuhan-strain SARS-CoV-2 spike. Here immunoSEQ multiplex PCR was the method, and the copy in TCRdb shows in-frame clones only, minus some. The table shows around 300,000 clones, with 88% occurring only once. A remark on this clone: Antigen specificity is unknown.

This TCR derives from a person aged 18-65 years who received the Ad26.COV2.S COVID-19 vaccine or a placebo. This chain uses TRBV18 with TRBJ2-3; D not certain. The sequencing used peripheral blood, collected in a trial of Ad26.COV2.S vaccine versus placebo. CDR3: CASSPDSTDTQYF. The CDR3 nucleotides read TGTGCCAGCTCACCTGACAGCACAGATACGCAGTATTTT. Full variable domain (missing parts from reference TRBV18 and TRBJ2-3): NAGVMQNPRHLVRRRGQEARLRCSPMKGHSHVYWYRQLPEEGLKFMVYLQKENIIDESGMPKERFSAEFPKEGPSILRIQQVVRGDSAAYFCASSPDSTDTQYFGPGTRLTVL.